This TCR beta chain was captured by sequencing in a study of T cells after yellow fever vaccination. Points from the study as a whole: Detected again after the booster were most primary-vaccination clones, at roughly 95% CD4 and approximately 87% CD8. A small share of clonotypes appeared in both CD4 and CD8 compartments.

TCRdb reprocessed the 5' RACE reads via MiXCR and lists one record per CDR3 protein. The sample has about 550,000 distinct CDR3 sequences; 15% to 20% are singletons. The CDR3 is 13 residues long. The V end lost 2 bases, the J end lost 4 bases, and 8 bases lay between the germline ends. Germline V CDR1 and CDR2: DFQATT, SNEGSKA (reference sequence). As for this clonotype: The antigen remains undetermined.

This sequence was found in a man aged 25 to 45 who received the YFV17D yellow fever vaccine. Sequencing used PBMCs, obtained 15 days after the yellow fever booster vaccination. The chain joins TRBV20-1 to TRBJ2-2; the D is unclear. The CDR3 reads CSARLGGTGELFF. CDR3 DNA sequence: TGCAGTGCTAGATTAGGTGGCACCGGGGAGCTGTTTTTT.